This record looks at one TCR beta chain sequence and its context. The target antigen is unknown. The data originate from a study of cytomegalovirus exposure and HLA in healthy donors. Study overall: An early data release held tens of millions of unique TCRs from HLA-typed donors.

Findings and limits, study-wide: In a later analysis, donors in an Asian-associated ancestry cluster reportedly had fewer N-insertions in productive TCRs than the cohort mean. Apart from CMV serostatus, no immune exposure information was available.

The V and J ends lost 0 bases and 3 bases respectively, with 9 bases between them. The CDR3 loop spans 15 amino acids. Per the germline V gene, CDR1 is MNHEY and CDR2 is SVGAGI. 60 Vbeta and 13 Jbeta primers were used in PCR. Only in-frame clones appear in the TCRdb table, and some are missing; sequencing was by immunoSEQ multiplex PCR. The repertoire has roughly 200,000 clones, around 75% of them found once; the top ten carry about 2.7%. The clonotype originates from a male donor in good health and CMV-seronegative. The sample was PBMCs. The chain recombines TRBV6-5 with TRBJ2-4, with D maybe TRBD1 (5 bases). The chain's CDR3 is CASSYSGAGKNIQYF. The CDR3 DNA sequence: TGTGCCAGCAGTTACTCTGGGGCAGGCAAAAACATTCAGTACTTC.